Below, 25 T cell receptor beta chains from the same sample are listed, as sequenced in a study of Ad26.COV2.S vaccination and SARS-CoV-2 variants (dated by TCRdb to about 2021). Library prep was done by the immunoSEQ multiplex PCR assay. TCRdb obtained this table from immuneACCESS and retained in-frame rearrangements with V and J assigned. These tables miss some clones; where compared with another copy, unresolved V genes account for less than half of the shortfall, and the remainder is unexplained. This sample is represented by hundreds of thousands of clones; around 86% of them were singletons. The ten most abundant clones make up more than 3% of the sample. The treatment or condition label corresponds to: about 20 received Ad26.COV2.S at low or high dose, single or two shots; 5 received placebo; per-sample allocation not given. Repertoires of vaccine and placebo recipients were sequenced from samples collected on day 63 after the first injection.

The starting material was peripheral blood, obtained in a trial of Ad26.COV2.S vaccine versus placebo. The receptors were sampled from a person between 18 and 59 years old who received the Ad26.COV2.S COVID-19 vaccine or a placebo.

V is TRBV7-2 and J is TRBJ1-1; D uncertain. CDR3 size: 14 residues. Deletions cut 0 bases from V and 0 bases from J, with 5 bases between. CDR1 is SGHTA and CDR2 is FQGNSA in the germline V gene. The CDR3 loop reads CASSLARMNTEAFF. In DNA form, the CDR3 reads TGTGCCAGCAGCTTAGCGCGGATGAACACTGAAGCTTTCTTT.

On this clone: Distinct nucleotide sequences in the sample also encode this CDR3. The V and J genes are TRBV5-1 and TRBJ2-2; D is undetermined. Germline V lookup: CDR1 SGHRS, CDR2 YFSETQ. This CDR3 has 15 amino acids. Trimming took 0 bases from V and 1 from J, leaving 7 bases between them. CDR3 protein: CASSLGTLNTGELFF. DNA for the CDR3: TGCGCCAGCAGCTTGGGAACGCTGAACACCGGGGAGCTGTTTTTT.

CDR3 DNA sequence: TGCGCCAGCAGCCAAGAAGGACACAACAATGAGCAGTTCTTC. Amino acid sequence: CASSQEGHNNEQFF. The chain uses TRBV4-1 and TRBJ2-1, with D perhaps matching TRBD1 (5 bases). The CDR3 consists of 14 residues. V lost 0 bases to trimming and J lost 5 bases, with 8 bases between them. Germline CDR1 reads MGHRA; CDR2 reads YSYEKL.

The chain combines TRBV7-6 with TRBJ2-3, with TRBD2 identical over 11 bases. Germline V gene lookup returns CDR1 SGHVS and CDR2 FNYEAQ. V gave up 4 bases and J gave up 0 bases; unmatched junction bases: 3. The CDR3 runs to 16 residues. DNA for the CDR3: TGTGCCAGCAGCTCGGGACTAGCGGCTAGCACAGATACGCAGTATTTT. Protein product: CASSSGLAASTDTQYF.

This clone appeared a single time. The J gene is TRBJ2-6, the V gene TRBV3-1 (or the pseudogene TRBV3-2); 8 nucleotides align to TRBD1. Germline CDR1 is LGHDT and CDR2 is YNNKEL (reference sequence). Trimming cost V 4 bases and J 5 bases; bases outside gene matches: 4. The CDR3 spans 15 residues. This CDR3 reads CASSPTGDWANVLTF. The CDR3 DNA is TGTGCCAGCAGCCCGACAGGGGACTGGGCCAACGTCCTGACTTTC.

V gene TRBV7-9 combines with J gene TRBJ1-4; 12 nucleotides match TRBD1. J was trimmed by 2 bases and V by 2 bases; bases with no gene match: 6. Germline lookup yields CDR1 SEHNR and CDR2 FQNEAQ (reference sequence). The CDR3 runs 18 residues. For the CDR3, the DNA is TGTGCCAGCAGCTTAAAACCGGGACAGGGGGCCACTAATGAAAAACTGTTTTTT. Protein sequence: CASSLKPGQGATNEKLFF.

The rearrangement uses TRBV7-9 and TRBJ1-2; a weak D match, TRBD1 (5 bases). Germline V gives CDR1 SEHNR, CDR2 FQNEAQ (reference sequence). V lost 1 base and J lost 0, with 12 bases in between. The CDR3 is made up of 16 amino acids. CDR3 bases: TGTGCCAGCAGCTTAGAGGGGCCCTACACTAACTATGGCTACACCTTC. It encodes CASSLEGPYTNYGYTF.

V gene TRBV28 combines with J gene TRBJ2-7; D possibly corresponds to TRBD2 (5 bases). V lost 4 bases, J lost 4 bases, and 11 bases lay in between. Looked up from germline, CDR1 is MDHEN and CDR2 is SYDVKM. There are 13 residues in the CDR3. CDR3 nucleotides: TGTGCCAGCAGTTCCGGGATCAGGTACGAGCAGTACTTC. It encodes CASSSGIRYEQYF.

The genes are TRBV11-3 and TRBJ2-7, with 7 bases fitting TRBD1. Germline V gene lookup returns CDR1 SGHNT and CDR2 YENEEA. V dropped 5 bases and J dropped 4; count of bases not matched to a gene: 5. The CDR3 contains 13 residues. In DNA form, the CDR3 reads TGTGCCAGCAGCCCAGACAGGGATTACGAGCAGTACTTC. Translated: CASSPDRDYEQYF.

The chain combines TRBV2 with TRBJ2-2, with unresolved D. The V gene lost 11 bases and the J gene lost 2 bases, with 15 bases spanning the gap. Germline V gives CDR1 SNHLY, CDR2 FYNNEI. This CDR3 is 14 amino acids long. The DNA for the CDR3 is TGTGCCGGGAACAAAGGAACTAACACCGGGGAGCTGTTTTTT. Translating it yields CAGNKGTNTGELFF. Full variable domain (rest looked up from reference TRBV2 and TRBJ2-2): EPEVTQTPSHQVTQMGQEVILRCVPISNHLYFYWYRQILGQKVEFLVSFYNNEISEKSEIFDDQFSVERPDGSNFTLKIRSTKLEDSAMYFCAGNKGTNTGELFFGEGSRLTVL.

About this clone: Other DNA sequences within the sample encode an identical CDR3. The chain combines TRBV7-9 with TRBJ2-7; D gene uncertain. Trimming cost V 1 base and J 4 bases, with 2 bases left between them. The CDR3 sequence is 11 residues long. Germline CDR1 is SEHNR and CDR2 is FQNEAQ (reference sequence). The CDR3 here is CASSLEYEQYF. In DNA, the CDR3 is TGTGCCAGCAGCTTAGAATACGAGCAGTACTTC.

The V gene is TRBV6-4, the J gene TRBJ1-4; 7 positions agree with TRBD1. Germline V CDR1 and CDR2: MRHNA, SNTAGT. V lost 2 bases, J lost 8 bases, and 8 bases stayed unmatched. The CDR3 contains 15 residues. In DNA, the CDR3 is TGTGCCAGCAGTGACCCCAAGGGGGCGCGCGAAAAACTGTTTTTT. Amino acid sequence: CASSDPKGAREKLFF.

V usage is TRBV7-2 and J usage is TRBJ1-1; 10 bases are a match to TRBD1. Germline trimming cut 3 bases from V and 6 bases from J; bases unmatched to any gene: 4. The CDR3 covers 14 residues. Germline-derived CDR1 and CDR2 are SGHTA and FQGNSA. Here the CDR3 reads CASSFDRGPSEAFF. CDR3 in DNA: TGTGCCAGCAGCTTCGACAGGGGGCCATCTGAAGCTTTCTTT.

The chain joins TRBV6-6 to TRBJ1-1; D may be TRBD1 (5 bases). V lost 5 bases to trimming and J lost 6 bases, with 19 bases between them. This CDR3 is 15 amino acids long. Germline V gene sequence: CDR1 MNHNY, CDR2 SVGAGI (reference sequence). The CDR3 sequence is CASSPRRGEGAEAFF. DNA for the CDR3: TGTGCCAGCAGTCCAAGACGCGGGGAAGGGGCTGAAGCTTTCTTT.

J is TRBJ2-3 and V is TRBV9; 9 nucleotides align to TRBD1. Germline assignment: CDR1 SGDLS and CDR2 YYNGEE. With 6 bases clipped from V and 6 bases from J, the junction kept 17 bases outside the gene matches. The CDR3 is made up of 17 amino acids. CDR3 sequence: CASTPADRGFFRDTQYF. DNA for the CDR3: TGTGCCAGCACCCCGGCGGACAGGGGATTTTTTCGGGATACGCAGTATTTT.

Here the CDR3 DNA reads TGTGCCAGCAGCCAAGATCGGGCGGGAGCAAGACTAATAACCTACGAGCAGTACTTC. Translating gives CASSQDRAGARLITYEQYF. The V call is TRBV14, the J call TRBJ2-7; 7 bases line up with TRBD2. Germline CDR1 SGHDN, CDR2 FVKESK. V trimming: 0 bases; J trimming: 2 bases; junction bases outside the gene matches: 16. There are 19 residues in the CDR3.

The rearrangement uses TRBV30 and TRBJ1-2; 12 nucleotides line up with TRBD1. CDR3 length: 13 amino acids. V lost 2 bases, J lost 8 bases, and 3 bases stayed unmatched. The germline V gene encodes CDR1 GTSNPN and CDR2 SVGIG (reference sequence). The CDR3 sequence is CAWSRGQGAGYTF. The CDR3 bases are TGTGCCTGGAGTAGGGGACAGGGGGCCGGCTACACCTTC.

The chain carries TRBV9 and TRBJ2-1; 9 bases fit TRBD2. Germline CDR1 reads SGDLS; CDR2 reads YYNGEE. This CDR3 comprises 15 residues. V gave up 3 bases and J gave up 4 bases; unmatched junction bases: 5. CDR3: CASSGMLAGYNEQFF. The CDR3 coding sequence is TGTGCCAGCAGCGGTATGCTAGCGGGGTACAATGAGCAGTTCTTC.

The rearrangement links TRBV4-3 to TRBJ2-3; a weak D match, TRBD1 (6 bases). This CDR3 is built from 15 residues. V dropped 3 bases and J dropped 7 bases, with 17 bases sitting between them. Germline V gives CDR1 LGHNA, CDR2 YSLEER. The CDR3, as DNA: TGCGCCAGCAGCCATGACCGGGACACGCGAAATACGCAGTATTTT. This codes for CASSHDRDTRNTQYF.

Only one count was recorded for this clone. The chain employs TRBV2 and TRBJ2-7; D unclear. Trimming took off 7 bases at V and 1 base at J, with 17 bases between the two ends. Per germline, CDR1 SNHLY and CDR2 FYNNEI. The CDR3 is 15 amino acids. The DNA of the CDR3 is TGTGCCAGCACCTTAGGGTCAACGCAATCCTACGAGCAGTACTTC. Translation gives CASTLGSTQSYEQYF.

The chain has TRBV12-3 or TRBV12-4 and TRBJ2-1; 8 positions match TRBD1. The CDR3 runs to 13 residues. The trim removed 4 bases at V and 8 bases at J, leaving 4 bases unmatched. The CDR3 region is CASSSGQGHEQFF. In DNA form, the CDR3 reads TGTGCCAGCAGTTCCGGACAGGGCCATGAGCAGTTCTTC.

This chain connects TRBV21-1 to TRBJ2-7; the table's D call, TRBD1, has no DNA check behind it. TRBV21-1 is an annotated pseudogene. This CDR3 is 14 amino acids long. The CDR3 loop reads CASSKGGQSYEQYF. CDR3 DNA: TGTGCCAGCAGCAAAGGAGGACAGTCCTACGAGCAGTACTTC.

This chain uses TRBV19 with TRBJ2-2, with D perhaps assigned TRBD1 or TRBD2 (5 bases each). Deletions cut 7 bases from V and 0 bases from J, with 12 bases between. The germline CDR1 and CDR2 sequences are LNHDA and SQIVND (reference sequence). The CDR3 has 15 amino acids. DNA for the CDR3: TGTGCCAGTAACCCGGGACGGCCGAACACCGGGGAGCTGTTTTTT. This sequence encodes CASNPGRPNTGELFF. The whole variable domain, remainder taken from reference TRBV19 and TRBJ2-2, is DGGITQSPKYLFRKEGQNVTLSCEQNLNHDAMYWYRQDPGQGLRLIYYSQIVNDFQKGDIAEGYSVSREKKESFPLTVTSAQKNPTAFYLCASNPGRPNTGELFFGEGSRLTVL.

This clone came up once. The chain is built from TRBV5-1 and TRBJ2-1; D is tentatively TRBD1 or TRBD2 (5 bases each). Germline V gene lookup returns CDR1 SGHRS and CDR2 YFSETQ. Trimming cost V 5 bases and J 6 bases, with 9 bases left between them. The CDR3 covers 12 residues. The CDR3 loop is CASRSGSNEQFF. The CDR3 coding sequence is TGCGCCAGCAGATCAGGGAGCAATGAGCAGTTCTTC.

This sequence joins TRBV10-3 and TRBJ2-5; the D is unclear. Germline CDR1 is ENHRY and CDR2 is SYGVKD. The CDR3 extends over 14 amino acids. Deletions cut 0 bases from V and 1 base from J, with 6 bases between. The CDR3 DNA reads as TGTGCCATCAGTGAGTCGGGAATCCAAGAGACCCAGTACTTC. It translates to CAISESGIQETQYF.